The 19 T cell receptor beta chains below were found in one sample sequenced in a study of shared clonotypes between healthy human individuals. Generated by immunoSEQ multiplex PCR, the TCRdb table keeps only in-frame clones and is missing some. The sample consists of about 820,000 clones, 80% to 95% of them appearing once. Positively selected for CCR7, the CD45RO-negative cells used as naive CD8 cells excluded terminally differentiated effector memory CD45RA+ cells. Sequencing was performed on naive CD8+ T cells sorted from blood. These receptors all come from a man aged 30 to 45 in good health.

Of note for this clone: The identical CDR3 is also encoded by other nucleotide sequences in the sample. The chain recombines TRBV5-1 with TRBJ2-7; 8 bases fit TRBD1. The ends lost 0 bases at V and 3 bases at J; junction bases unmatched: 2. The CDR3 length is 14 residues. Per the germline V gene, CDR1 is SGHRS and CDR2 is YFSETQ. In DNA, the CDR3 is TGCGCCAGCAGCTTGGCAGGACAGGGCTACGAGCAGTACTTC. It yields the protein CASSLAGQGYEQYF.

The chain recombines TRBV11-2 with TRBJ2-7; a possible D gene is TRBD1 (5 bases). The V end was cut by 0 bases, the J end by 0 bases, with 18 bases between. Germline V lookup: CDR1 SGHAT, CDR2 FQNNGV. The CDR3 has 18 amino acids. The CDR3 nucleotides read TGTGCCAGCAGCTTAGATCCTCCAACAGGAATCAGCTCCTACGAGCAGTACTTC. Its translation: CASSLDPPTGISSYEQYF.

The chain carries TRBV12-5 and TRBJ2-3, with a tentative D call TRBD2 (6 bases). Per germline, CDR1 LGHNT and CDR2 FRNRAP. This CDR3 region has 14 residues. V shed 6 bases and J shed 2 bases, with 12 bases lying between them. The CDR3 loop reads CASGSGDPTDTQYF. CDR3 bases: TGTGCTAGTGGATCGGGGGATCCCACAGATACGCAGTATTTT.

The CDR3 loop is CASSLSPAGLDEQYF. The CDR3 region has the DNA TGCGCCAGCAGCCTTTCGCCAGCGGGACTGGACGAGCAGTACTTC. The rearrangement links TRBV4-1 to TRBJ2-7; 7 bases line up with TRBD2. The CDR3 is 15 residues long. Germline values: CDR1 MGHRA, CDR2 YSYEKL. V was clipped by 4 bases and J by 5 bases; unmatched bases: 11.

The rearrangement joins TRBV10-1 to TRBJ1-4; D may be TRBD1 (5 bases). CDR1 and CDR2 from the germline V gene are WNHNN and SYGVQD (reference sequence). The CDR3 is 14 amino acids. The V and J ends lost 1 base and 7 bases respectively, with 10 bases between them. The CDR3 here is CASSEYRMGEKLFF. CDR3 DNA sequence: TGCGCCAGCAGTGAGTACAGGATGGGTGAAAAACTGTTTTTT.

The rearrangement uses TRBV11-2 and TRBJ2-2; 9 nucleotides match TRBD1. J lost 2 bases, V lost 5 bases, and 3 bases had no gene match. Germline CDR1 reads SGHAT; CDR2 reads FQNNGV. The CDR3 contains 15 residues. CDR3 in DNA: TGTGCCAGCAGCACGGACAGGGGTAACACCGGGGAGCTGTTTTTT. It specifies CASSTDRGNTGELFF.

The genes are TRBV9 and TRBJ2-3, with no clear D. The CDR3 is 14 amino acids. Germline V lookup: CDR1 SGDLS, CDR2 YYNGEE. The V end was cut by 1 base, the J end by 3 bases, with 9 bases between. CDR3 in DNA: TGTGCCAGCAGCGTATATCCAAGTACAGATACGCAGTATTTT. Its protein product is CASSVYPSTDTQYF.

The chain joins TRBV6-5 to TRBJ1-1; 7 positions match TRBD1. Per the germline V gene, CDR1 is MNHEY and CDR2 is SVGAGI. The CDR3 length is 15 residues. Trimming cost V 6 bases and J 4 bases; bases outside gene matches: 11. CDR3: CASRPQGLGFTEAFF. The CDR3 coding sequence is TGTGCCAGCAGACCACAGGGGTTGGGCTTCACTGAAGCTTTCTTT.

This rearrangement joins TRBV7-2 to TRBJ2-3; D not certain. CDR3 length: 13 residues. Germline loops: CDR1 SGHTA, CDR2 FQGNSA. V shed 5 bases and J shed 6 bases, with 12 bases lying between them. CDR3 DNA sequence: TGTGCCAGCAGCCCCGATTCGGCGGATACGCAGTATTTT. It specifies CASSPDSADTQYF.

The chain carries TRBV27 and TRBJ2-3; TRBD2 aligns across 9 bases. The junction had 6 bases not matched to a gene; V was cut back by 6 bases and J by 5 bases. The CDR3 contains 14 residues. Germline V gene lookup returns CDR1 MNHEY and CDR2 SMNVEV (reference sequence). CDR3 in DNA: TGTGCCAGCAGCCCTAGCGGGAACCAAGATACGCAGTATTTT. Amino acid sequence: CASSPSGNQDTQYF.

V usage is TRBV29-1 and J usage is TRBJ1-2; TRBD1 might be the D (5 bases). From germline, CDR1 is SQVTM and CDR2 ANQGSEA. V was cut by 4 bases and J by 8 bases, with 20 bases left in between. The CDR3 covers 14 residues. In DNA, the CDR3 is TGCAGCGTTGTTTGGGTTCTGGAGCGGGGCGGCTACACCTTC. The encoded protein is CSVVWVLERGGYTF.

This clone was seen a single time. The chain carries TRBV15 and TRBJ1-4, with D perhaps TRBD1 (6 bases). Germline loops: CDR1 LNHNV, CDR2 YYDKDF (reference sequence). The CDR3 runs 18 residues. Trimming removed 1 base from V and 3 bases from J, with 18 bases in between. As DNA, the CDR3 is TGTGCCACCAGCAGAGTAATCCTCCGGGACACTGCTAATGAAAAACTGTTTTTT. Translated: CATSRVILRDTANEKLFF.

This clone came up a few times. CDR3 bases: TGTGCCAGTAGTATGGGAATAGCGGAAGGCTACGAGCAGTACTTC. The encoded protein is CASSMGIAEGYEQYF. The chain recombines TRBV19 with TRBJ2-7, with D perhaps matching TRBD2 (6 bases). The CDR3 is 15 residues long. CDR1 is LNHDA, CDR2 SQIVND, per germline (reference sequence). V lost 3 bases and J lost 3, with 15 bases in between.

As concerns this clone: This sample includes further DNA sequences coding for the same CDR3. The rearrangement links TRBV7-9 to TRBJ2-5; the D gene is possibly TRBD2 (5 bases). V was cut by 5 bases and J by 2 bases, with 9 bases left in between. From germline, CDR1 is SEHNR and CDR2 FQNEAQ (reference sequence). This CDR3 comprises 13 residues. The CDR3 protein is CASSPPGQETQYF. CDR3 sequence (DNA): TGTGCCAGCAGCCCCCCGGGACAAGAGACCCAGTACTTC.

The chain combines TRBV12-5 with TRBJ2-7; D unresolved. CDR1 is LGHNT and CDR2 is FRNRAP in the germline V gene. This CDR3 comprises 11 residues. The V and J ends lost 4 bases and 3 bases respectively, with 4 bases between them. In DNA, the CDR3 is TGTGCTAGTGGTTCCGGCTACGAGCAGTACTTC. Residues: CASGSGYEQYF. Full variable domain (missing parts from reference TRBV12-5 and TRBJ2-7): DARVTQTPRHKVTEMGQEVTMRCQPILGHNTVFWYRQTMMQGLELLAYFRNRAPLDDSGMPKDRFSAEMPDATLATLKIQPSEPRDSAVYFCASGSGYEQYFGPGTRLTVT.

The chain combines TRBV29-1 with TRBJ2-5; 9 nucleotides match TRBD2. V shed 4 bases and J 0 bases; nucleotides not matched to a gene: 3. The germline V gene has CDR1 SQVTM and CDR2 ANQGSEA. The CDR3 is 14 amino acids. For the CDR3, the DNA is TGCAGCGTTGTGCTAGCGGGATACCAAGAGACCCAGTACTTC. It encodes CSVVLAGYQETQYF.

This clone has a single count. The chain links TRBV28 to TRBJ2-2, with 10 bases fitting TRBD2. Germline CDR1 is MDHEN and CDR2 is SYDVKM. J lost 4 bases, V lost 6 bases, and 17 bases had no gene match. The CDR3 totals 19 residues. CDR3 in DNA: TGTGCCAGCAGCCGACACGACCTTAGCGGGAGGTCCCGCACCGGGGAGCTGTTTTTT. It translates to CASSRHDLSGRSRTGELFF.

The chain is built from TRBV28 and TRBJ2-3; 12 bases are a match to TRBD2. The V and J ends lost 7 bases and 10 bases, in that order; junction bases with no gene match: 9. This CDR3 is 14 amino acids long. Germline V lookup: CDR1 MDHEN, CDR2 SYDVKM. CDR3 nucleotides: TGTGCCAGCATTATGACTAGCGGGAGTTTGGCGCAGTATTTT. Its translation: CASIMTSGSLAQYF. Complete variable domain (other parts from reference TRBV28 and TRBJ2-3): DVKVTQSSRYLVKRTGEKVFLECVQDMDHENMFWYRQDPGLGLRLIYFSYDVKMKEKGDIPEGYSVSREKKERFSLILESASTNQTSMYLCASIMTSGSLAQYFGPGTRLTVL.

This sequence joins TRBV12-5 and TRBJ2-1; 7 nucleotides agree with TRBD1. There are 16 residues in the CDR3. Germline-derived CDR1 and CDR2 are LGHNT and FRNRAP. Trimming cost V 0 bases and J 5 bases; bases outside gene matches: 7. The CDR3 protein is CASGLVLTGTDNEQFF. The CDR3 DNA follows: TGTGCTAGTGGTTTGGTACTTACTGGGACAGACAATGAGCAGTTCTTC.